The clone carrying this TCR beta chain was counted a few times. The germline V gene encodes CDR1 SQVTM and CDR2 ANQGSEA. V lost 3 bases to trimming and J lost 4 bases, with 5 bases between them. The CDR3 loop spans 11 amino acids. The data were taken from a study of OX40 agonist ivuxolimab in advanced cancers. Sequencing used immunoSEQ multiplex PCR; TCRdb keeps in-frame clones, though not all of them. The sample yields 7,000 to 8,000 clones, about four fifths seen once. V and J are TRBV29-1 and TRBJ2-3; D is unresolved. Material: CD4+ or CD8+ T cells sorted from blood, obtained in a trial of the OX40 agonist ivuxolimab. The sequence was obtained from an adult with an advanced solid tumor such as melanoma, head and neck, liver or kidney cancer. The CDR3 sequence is CSVDKADTQYF. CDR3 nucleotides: TGCAGCGTTGATAAAGCAGATACGCAGTATTTT.